This T cell receptor (beta chain) was identified during a study of T cell repertoires in cytomegalovirus infection. The CDR3 has 14 amino acids. Trimming stripped 0 bases from V and 0 bases from J, with 8 bases between. From germline, CDR1 is DFQATT and CDR2 SNEGSKA (reference sequence). This clonotype was counted ten times or more. TCRdb processed the reads anew with MiXCR; each CDR3 protein has one entry. The sample gives around 230,000 distinct CDR3 sequences, about 5.9% of which show up once; roughly 6.5% is in the top ten. This chain links TRBV20-1 with TRBJ1-1, with D possibly being TRBD1 (5 bases). The source material was PBMCs. This receptor was obtained from a human donor in good health (CMV status not recorded). Some clones in this sample may be carry-over from other donors' samples. CDR3: CSARDQGMNTEAFF. DNA for the CDR3: TGCAGTGCTAGAGATCAGGGTATGAACACTGAAGCTTTCTTT.